Listed below are T cell receptor beta chains from one sample, sequenced in a study of blood T cell repertoires in COVID-19. The method was immunoSEQ multiplex PCR; TCRdb's version includes in-frame clones alone and lacks a portion of them. The repertoire holds 390,000 or so clones, with more than 80% as singletons. The specimen sequenced was PBMCs or T cells enriched from blood (not recorded which). Receptor source: a man between 18 and 29 years old who had recovered from COVID-19. The CDR3 runs from the conserved cysteine through the conserved F or W. Part of the rows lack a size; the others show once, few, many or a class for expanded clones.

cdr3_aa: CAWSALAETQYF; v_call: TRBV30; clone_size: NA; j_call: TRBJ2-5
cdr3_aa: CATSDPSRRRNTEAFF; v_call: TRBV24-1; clone_size: NA; j_call: TRBJ1-1
cdr3_aa: CASRGLAGRTDTQYF; v_call: TRBV2; clone_size: NA; j_call: TRBJ2-3
cdr3_aa: CASSLSVPRTGGFVRGYTF; v_call: TRBV5-6; clone_size: NA; j_call: TRBJ1-2
cdr3_aa: CASSPPGLAGTYEQYF; v_call: TRBV18; clone_size: NA; j_call: TRBJ2-7
cdr3_aa: CASSYSRRQAYEQYF; v_call: TRBV6-5; clone_size: NA; j_call: TRBJ2-7
cdr3_aa: CASWYSGTEAFF; v_call: TRBV28; clone_size: NA; j_call: TRBJ1-1
cdr3_aa: CASSEEGRPNSPLHF; v_call: TRBV6-1; clone_size: NA; j_call: TRBJ1-6
cdr3_aa: CASSQVSGELFF; v_call: TRBV3-1/TRBV3-2; clone_size: NA; j_call: TRBJ2-2
cdr3_aa: CATSNRQGPTYNEQFF; v_call: TRBV15; clone_size: NA; j_call: TRBJ2-1
cdr3_aa: CASRDRGGTEAFF; v_call: TRBV6-5; clone_size: NA; j_call: TRBJ1-1
cdr3_aa: CASSLPRRRGLSPLHF; v_call: TRBV27; clone_size: NA; j_call: TRBJ1-6
cdr3_aa: CASSLAGTGNIYEQYF; v_call: TRBV7-2; clone_size: NA; j_call: TRBJ2-7
cdr3_aa: CASSQDLAGISNQPQHF; v_call: TRBV4-3; clone_size: NA; j_call: TRBJ1-5
cdr3_aa: CASKRRGMVEDTQYF; v_call: TRBV9; clone_size: NA; j_call: TRBJ2-3
cdr3_aa: CASSSYRDRGAGAQYF; v_call: TRBV7-9; clone_size: NA; j_call: TRBJ2-5
cdr3_aa: CASSTGGLLAGGPRATYEQYF; v_call: TRBV5-1; clone_size: NA; j_call: TRBJ2-7
cdr3_aa: CASSPGQSYEQYF; v_call: TRBV12-3/TRBV12-4; clone_size: once; j_call: TRBJ2-7
cdr3_aa: CASSPRDSQYQETQYF; v_call: TRBV19; clone_size: NA; j_call: TRBJ2-5
cdr3_aa: CASSLAADYGYTF; v_call: TRBV12-3/TRBV12-4; clone_size: NA; j_call: TRBJ1-2
cdr3_aa: CASSYSYRALSYEQYF; v_call: TRBV6-5; clone_size: NA; j_call: TRBJ2-7
cdr3_aa: CASSQGVGPQHF; v_call: TRBV6-5; clone_size: NA; j_call: TRBJ1-5
cdr3_aa: CASQGLPGNTIYF; v_call: TRBV28; clone_size: NA; j_call: TRBJ1-3
cdr3_aa: CASSLRGGQYEQFF; v_call: TRBV5-6; clone_size: NA; j_call: TRBJ2-1
cdr3_aa: CASSLRGLAGGPGFF; v_call: TRBV4-1; clone_size: NA; j_call: TRBJ2-1
cdr3_aa: CASSQDATTTQYF; v_call: TRBV3-1/TRBV3-2; clone_size: NA; j_call: TRBJ2-3
cdr3_aa: CASNSGTNRDEQYF; v_call: TRBV2; clone_size: NA; j_call: TRBJ2-7
cdr3_aa: CASSGLAGGDTQYF; v_call: TRBV6-1; clone_size: NA; j_call: TRBJ2-3
cdr3_aa: CASRDRETTGANVLTF; v_call: TRBV19; clone_size: NA; j_call: TRBJ2-6
cdr3_aa: CASGMGADNSPLHF; v_call: TRBV12-5; clone_size: NA; j_call: TRBJ1-6
cdr3_aa: CASSLLRFSGANVLTF; v_call: TRBV27; clone_size: NA; j_call: TRBJ2-6
cdr3_aa: CASSLGGGPSPLHF; v_call: TRBV5-4; clone_size: NA; j_call: TRBJ1-6
cdr3_aa: CASSEGLAGVKDTQYF; v_call: TRBV9; clone_size: NA; j_call: TRBJ2-3
cdr3_aa: CASSLVTGNNSPLHF; v_call: TRBV7-2; clone_size: NA; j_call: TRBJ1-6
cdr3_aa: CASSDSNRVDRANYEQYF; v_call: TRBV6-4; clone_size: NA; j_call: TRBJ2-7
cdr3_aa: CASSVNRGRLAGNTIYF; v_call: TRBV9; clone_size: NA; j_call: TRBJ1-3
cdr3_aa: CASSQASGRYNEQFF; v_call: TRBV14; clone_size: NA; j_call: TRBJ2-1
cdr3_aa: CASSLWGDGETQYF; v_call: TRBV5-1; clone_size: NA; j_call: TRBJ2-5
cdr3_aa: CASSRDRGFSSGNTIYF; v_call: TRBV6-6; clone_size: NA; j_call: TRBJ1-3
cdr3_aa: CASSPGGGLSYEQYF; v_call: TRBV6-5; clone_size: NA; j_call: TRBJ2-7
cdr3_aa: CASSGQGVGNTIYF; v_call: TRBV10-2; clone_size: NA; j_call: TRBJ1-3
cdr3_aa: CATSPRQGGGYTF; v_call: TRBV15; clone_size: NA; j_call: TRBJ1-2
cdr3_aa: CASSLDRARGNTIYF; v_call: TRBV5-4; clone_size: NA; j_call: TRBJ1-3
cdr3_aa: CASSFTTDQETQYF; v_call: TRBV5-4; clone_size: NA; j_call: TRBJ2-5
cdr3_aa: CASSPHTATPGEVTDTQYF; v_call: TRBV28; clone_size: NA; j_call: TRBJ2-3
cdr3_aa: CSASQRLNTEAFF; v_call: TRBV20-1; clone_size: NA; j_call: TRBJ1-1
cdr3_aa: CASSRGTSGLYEQYF; v_call: TRBV7-8; clone_size: NA; j_call: TRBJ2-7